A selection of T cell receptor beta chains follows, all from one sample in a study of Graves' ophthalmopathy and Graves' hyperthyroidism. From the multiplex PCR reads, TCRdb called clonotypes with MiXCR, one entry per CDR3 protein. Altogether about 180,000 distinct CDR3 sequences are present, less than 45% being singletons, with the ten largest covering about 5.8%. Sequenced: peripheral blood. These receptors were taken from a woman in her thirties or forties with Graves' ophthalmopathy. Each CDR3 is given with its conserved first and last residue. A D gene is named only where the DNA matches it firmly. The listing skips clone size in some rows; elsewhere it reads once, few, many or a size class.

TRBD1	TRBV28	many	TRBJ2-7	CASSFFIDRAMRNEQYF	TGTGCCAGCAGTTTCTTCATCGACAGGGCCATGAGAAACGAGCAGTACTTC
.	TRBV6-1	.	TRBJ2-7	CASRDLAGYEQYF	TGTGCCAGCAGGGACTTGGCGGGCTACGAGCAGTACTTC
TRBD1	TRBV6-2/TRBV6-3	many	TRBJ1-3	CASSYSSRGQRSGNTIYF	TGTGCCAGCAGTTACTCTTCCAGGGGGCAGAGGTCTGGAAACACCATATATTTT
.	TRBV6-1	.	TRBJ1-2	CASSRGIANYGYTF	TGTGCCAGCAGTCGCGGTATAGCTAACTATGGCTACACCTTC
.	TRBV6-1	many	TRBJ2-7	CASSITGVGEQYF	TGTGCCAGCAGTATCACAGGTGTGGGCGAGCAGTACTTC
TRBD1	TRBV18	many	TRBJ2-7	CASSPRTGAFEQYF	TGTGCCAGCTCACCAAGGACAGGGGCTTTCGAGCAGTACTTC
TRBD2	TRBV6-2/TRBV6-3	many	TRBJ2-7	CASLKNSGRYEQYF	TGTGCCAGCCTAAAGAATAGCGGGAGATACGAGCAGTACTTC
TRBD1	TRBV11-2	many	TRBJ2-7	CASSFTGTGYEQYF	TGTGCCAGCAGCTTTACCGGGACAGGGTACGAGCAGTACTTC
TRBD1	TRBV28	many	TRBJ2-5	CASSLMGNRGETQYF	TGTGCCAGCAGTCTAATGGGGAACAGGGGAGAGACCCAGTACTTC
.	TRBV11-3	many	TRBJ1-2	CASSPGRSYGYTF	TGTGCCAGCAGCCCGGGACGAAGCTATGGCTACACCTTC
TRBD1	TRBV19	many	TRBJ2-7	CASRSGTAGREQYF	TGTGCCAGTAGGTCCGGGACAGCCGGACGGGAGCAGTACTTC
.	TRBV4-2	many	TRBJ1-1	CASSQDQDKNTEAFF	TGTGCCAGCAGCCAAGATCAGGACAAGAACACTGAAGCTTTCTTT
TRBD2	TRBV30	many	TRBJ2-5	CAWSATSGRNPFQTQYF	TGTGCCTGGAGTGCTACTAGCGGGAGGAACCCCTTTCAGACCCAGTACTTC
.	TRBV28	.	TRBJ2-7	CASNPQGYEQYF	TGTGCCAGCAATCCTCAGGGCTACGAGCAGTACTTC
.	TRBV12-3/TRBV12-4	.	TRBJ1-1	CASTQSWGGGHEAFF	TGTGCCAGCACCCAATCGTGGGGCGGGGGGCATGAAGCTTTCTTT
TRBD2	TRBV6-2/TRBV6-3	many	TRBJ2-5	CASSPGLAGEETQYF	TGTGCCAGCAGTCCAGGACTAGCGGGAGAAGAGACCCAGTACTTC
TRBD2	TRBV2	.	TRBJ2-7	CASRETSGIVYF	TGTGCCAGCAGGGAAACTAGCGGGATAGTGTACTTC
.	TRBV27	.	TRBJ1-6	CASSLARNSPLHF	TGTGCCAGCAGTTTAGCCAGAAATTCACCCCTCCACTTT
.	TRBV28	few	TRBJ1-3	CASSFGGSSGNTIYF	TGTGCCAGCAGTTTTGGGGGATCCTCTGGAAACACCATATATTTT
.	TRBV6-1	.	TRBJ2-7	CAGGLLIYEQYF	TGTGCCGGAGGACTCCTGATCTACGAGCAGTACTTC
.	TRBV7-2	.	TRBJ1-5	CASSEGPQYNQPQHF	TGTGCCAGCAGCGAGGGACCGCAGTACAATCAGCCCCAGCATTTT
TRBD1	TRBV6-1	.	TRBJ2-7	CASSPDRAAQYF	TGTGCCAGCAGCCCCGACAGGGCGGCACAGTACTTC
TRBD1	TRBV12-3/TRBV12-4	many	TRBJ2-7	CASSGRGREQYF	TGTGCCAGCAGTGGCAGGGGGCGGGAGCAGTACTTC
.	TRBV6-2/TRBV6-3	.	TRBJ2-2	CASSPSTTNTGELFF	TGTGCCAGCAGCCCATCGACCACGAACACCGGGGAGCTGTTTTTT
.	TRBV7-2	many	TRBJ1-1	CASSLVGGNTEAFF	TGTGCCAGCAGCTTAGTGGGGGGCAACACTGAAGCTTTCTTT
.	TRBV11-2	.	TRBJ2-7	CASSSHRYRTLYEQYF	TGTGCCAGCAGCTCACACCGGTACAGGACTCTCTACGAGCAGTACTTC
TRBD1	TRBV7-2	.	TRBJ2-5	CASSRSDRTRETQYF	TGTGCCAGCAGTCGCTCGGACAGGACGAGGGAGACCCAGTACTTC
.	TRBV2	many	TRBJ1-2	CASSESQSRYGYTF	TGTGCCAGCAGTGAATCGCAGAGCCGCTATGGCTACACCTTC
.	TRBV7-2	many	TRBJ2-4	CASSLAGQLAKNIQYF	TGTGCCAGCAGCTTAGCGGGGCAGCTAGCCAAAAACATTCAGTACTTC
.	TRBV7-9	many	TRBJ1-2	CASSPAYGNYGYTF	TGTGCCAGCAGCCCTGCGTATGGTAACTATGGCTACACCTTC
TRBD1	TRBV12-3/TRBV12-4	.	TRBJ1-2	CASSPGDREDYGYTF	TGTGCCAGCAGTCCCGGGGACAGGGAGGACTATGGCTACACCTTC
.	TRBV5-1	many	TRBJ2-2	CASSFSQGTTGELFF	TGCGCCAGCAGCTTTAGCCAGGGCACCACCGGGGAGCTGTTTTTT
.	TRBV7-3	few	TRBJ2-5	CASSLNGGANQETQYF	TGTGCCAGCAGCTTAAACGGCGGGGCGAACCAAGAGACCCAGTACTTC
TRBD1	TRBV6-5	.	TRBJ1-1	CASSSRTGGTFF	TGTGCCAGCAGTTCTCGGACAGGAGGGACTTTCTTT
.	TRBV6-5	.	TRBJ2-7	CASSYSREYEQYF	TGTGCCAGCAGTTACTCAAGGGAATACGAGCAGTACTTC
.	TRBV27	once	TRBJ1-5	CASSLFGQFGQPQHF	TGTGCCAGCAGTTTATTTGGTCAGTTCGGTCAGCCCCAGCATTTT
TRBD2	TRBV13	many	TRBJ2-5	CASSATSGGSLFETQYF	TGTGCCAGCAGCGCGACTAGCGGGGGTTCATTGTTTGAGACCCAGTACTTC
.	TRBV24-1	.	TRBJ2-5	CATSDALTRETQYF	TGTGCCACCAGTGATGCTCTGACTCGGGAGACCCAGTACTTC
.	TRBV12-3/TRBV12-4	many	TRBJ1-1	CASSLVVGGQMNTEAFF	TGTGCCAGCAGTTTAGTAGTAGGGGGGCAAATGAACACTGAAGCTTTCTTT
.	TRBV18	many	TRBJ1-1	CASSPRVQQNTEAFF	TGTGCCAGCTCACCACGGGTTCAGCAGAACACTGAAGCTTTCTTT
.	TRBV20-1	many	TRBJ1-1	CSATFQQNTEAFF	TGCAGTGCCACATTCCAACAGAACACTGAAGCTTTCTTT
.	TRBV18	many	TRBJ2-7	CASSPPGKYYEQYF	TGTGCCAGCTCACCACCGGGAAAATACTACGAGCAGTACTTC
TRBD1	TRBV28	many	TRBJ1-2	CATTDRFYGYTF	TGTGCCACTACGGACAGGTTCTATGGCTACACCTTC
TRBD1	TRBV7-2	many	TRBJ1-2	CASSSWTGDNYGYTF	TGTGCCAGCAGCTCGTGGACAGGAGACAACTATGGCTACACCTTC
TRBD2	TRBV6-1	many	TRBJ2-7	CASSELVSSGSYEQYF	TGTGCCAGCAGTGAACTTGTGTCTAGCGGTTCCTACGAGCAGTACTTC
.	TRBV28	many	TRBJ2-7	CASSILNLAFPSYEQYF	TGTGCCAGCAGTATACTGAACCTGGCGTTTCCGTCCTACGAGCAGTACTTC
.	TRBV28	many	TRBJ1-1	CASSLFGGGENTEAFF	TGTGCCAGCAGCCTCTTCGGGGGGGGTGAAAACACTGAAGCTTTCTTT
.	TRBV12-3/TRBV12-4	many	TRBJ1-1	CASSLVGGWGTEAFF	TGTGCCAGCAGTTTAGTGGGGGGCTGGGGCACTGAAGCTTTCTTT
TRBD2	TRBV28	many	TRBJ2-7	CASSSPTSGGAYQQYF	TGTGCCAGCAGTTCCCCGACTAGCGGGGGGGCCTATCAGCAGTACTTC
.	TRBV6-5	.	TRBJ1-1	CASSYSGGTWPEAFF	TGTGCCAGCAGTTACTCGGGGGGAACGTGGCCTGAAGCTTTCTTT